This T cell receptor beta chain was recorded in a study of shared clonotypes between healthy human individuals. At the deep level, the assay was run. Using immunoSEQ multiplex PCR, the repertoire was profiled, and TCRdb retains in-frame clones only, with some absent. The sample holds hundreds of thousands of clones, 55% to 85% seen once. The V gene's germline CDR1 is SGHTA and CDR2 FQGTGA. The CDR3 is 15 amino acids. Deletions cut 2 bases from V and 0 bases from J, with 5 bases between. Overall study findings and caveats: Larger estimated richness was generally seen in naive subsets than in memory subsets.

As concerns this clone: The antigen remains unidentified. The identical CDR3 is also encoded by other nucleotide sequences in the sample.

The sequenced material came from memory CD4+ T cells sorted from blood. The subset is: CD45RA-negative fraction. The TCR was taken from a woman between 25 and 40 years old in good health. The chain carries TRBV7-3 and TRBJ2-6; either TRBD1 or TRBD2 may supply D (5 bases each). The chain's CDR3 is CASSLGGSGANVLTF. In nucleotides, the CDR3 is TGTGCCAGCAGCTTAGGGGGCTCTGGGGCCAACGTCCTGACTTTC.